The entry below gives a single TCR beta chain sequence along with its context. This may stem from a read error, because a much larger clone lies one nucleotide away. Samples came from axillary lymph nodes draining the breast cancer. The data are from a study of breast tumors, draining lymph nodes, adjacent tissues. TCRdb redid the calling of the multiplex PCR reads with MiXCR, one entry per CDR3 protein. Among about 180,000 distinct CDR3 sequences listed, roughly 30% were seen once. In germline, CDR1 is LNHDA, CDR2 SQIVND (reference sequence). CDR3 size: 13 residues. The V end was cut by 4 bases, the J end by 5 bases, with 9 bases between.

The chain employs TRBV19 and TRBJ2-1; D is uncertain. The clonotype comes from a female donor with breast cancer. Some clones in this sample may be carry-over from other donors' samples. Material for sequencing was axillary lymph node tissue. Here the CDR3 reads CASSTDRNNEQFF. CDR3 bases: TGTGCCAGTAGTACCGACCGCAACAATGAGCAGTTCTTC.